The 27 T cell receptor beta chains in this list originate from one sample, sequenced in a study of control samples from healthy donors and cancer patients (TCRdb year 2020). The method was the immunoSEQ multiplex PCR assay. Sourced from immuneACCESS, this table was stored by TCRdb with only in-frame sequences that have V and J called. A share of the clones is absent; for the studies checked, an unresolved V gene accounts for under half, and the remainder has no known explanation. The table for this sample lists around 110,000 clones; around 91% of them were counted only once. 1.1% of the sample belongs to the ten largest clones. Sample: PBMCs. The receptors shown here come from a woman aged 45-60 years with colorectal cancer.

The chain joins TRBV5-1 to TRBJ2-3; 12 bases map to TRBD1. The length of the CDR3 is 15 residues. V lost 4 bases and J lost 5; bases outside the gene matches: 5. The V gene's germline CDR1 is SGHRS and CDR2 YFSETQ. CDR3 amino acids: CASSEGQGAGDTQYF. In DNA, the CDR3 is TGCGCCAGCAGCGAGGGACAGGGGGCAGGAGATACGCAGTATTTT.

The chain combines TRBV5-1 with TRBJ2-5, with D tentatively TRBD1 (5 bases). Between the trimmed V and J ends, which lost 3 bases and 5 bases, there was a span of 17 bases. The CDR3 is made up of 15 amino acids. The V gene's germline CDR1 is SGHRS and CDR2 YFSETQ. In DNA form, the CDR3 reads TGCGCCAGCAGCTGGGCAGGACGAAAGGGGGAGACCCAGTACTTC. Encoded protein: CASSWAGRKGETQYF.

V usage is TRBV7-9 and J usage is TRBJ1-1; D not resolved. This CDR3 is built from 13 residues. The V gene's germline CDR1 is SEHNR and CDR2 FQNEAQ (reference sequence). V was trimmed by 3 bases and J by 3 bases, leaving 8 bases between them. The CDR3 DNA sequence: TGTGCCAGCAGCTTTGGCCCCGACACTGAAGCTTTCTTT. Translated: CASSFGPDTEAFF.

Concerning this clone itself: Different DNA sequences within this sample yield the same CDR3. The V gene is TRBV5-1, the J gene TRBJ2-2; 15 positions agree with TRBD2. Per germline, CDR1 SGHRS and CDR2 YFSETQ. This CDR3 comprises 17 residues. With 3 bases clipped from V and 7 bases from J, the junction kept 7 bases outside the gene matches. The CDR3 is CASSYGLAGGPDGELFF. In nucleotides, the CDR3 is TGCGCCAGCAGCTACGGACTAGCGGGGGGGCCAGACGGGGAGCTGTTTTTT.

The CDR3, as DNA: TGTGCCAGTAGGGGGAGGGGACTGAACACTGAAGCTTTCTTT. Encoded protein: CASRGRGLNTEAFF. The rearrangement uses TRBV19 and TRBJ1-1; the D gene is possibly TRBD1 (5 bases). V was clipped by 6 bases and J by 0 bases, with 11 bases between them. The CDR3 spans 14 residues. CDR1 and CDR2 (germline): LNHDA, SQIVND (reference sequence).

The gene calls are TRBV11-3 and TRBJ2-1; 8 positions agree with TRBD2. The CDR3 length is 14 residues. The V gene end was trimmed by 1 base and the J gene end by 8 bases; junction bases not matched to a gene: 4. Germline V gene lookup returns CDR1 SGHNT and CDR2 YENEEA. CDR3: CASSLAAGVDEQFF. The CDR3 DNA sequence: TGTGCCAGCAGCTTAGCAGCGGGAGTGGATGAGCAGTTCTTC. The variable domain in full, completed from reference TRBV11-3 and TRBJ2-1, reads EAGVVQSPRYKIIEKKQPVAFWCNPISGHNTLYWYLQNLGQGPELLIRYENEEAVDDSQLPKDRFSAERLKGVDSTLKIQPAELGDSAVYLCASSLAAGVDEQFFGPGTRLTVL.

The chain couples TRBV7-8 to TRBJ1-6; tentatively, D is TRBD1 (6 bases). This CDR3 spans 16 amino acids. CDR1 and CDR2 (germline): SGHVS, FQNEAQ. The V and J ends lost 5 bases and 2 bases respectively, with 13 bases between them. Here the CDR3 reads CASSIGGPTYNSPLHF. The CDR3 region has the DNA TGTGCCAGCAGCATAGGGGGTCCCACCTATAATTCACCCCTCCACTTT.

The chain joins TRBV6-1 to TRBJ1-1; TRBD1 aligns across 7 bases. The trim removed 5 bases at V and 1 base at J, leaving 4 bases unmatched. The CDR3 has 14 amino acids. Germline CDR1 reads MNHNS; CDR2 reads SASEGT. CDR3 region: CASSLDRANTEAFF. The CDR3 DNA reads as TGTGCCAGCAGTTTAGACAGGGCGAACACTGAAGCTTTCTTT.

The J gene is TRBJ2-1, the V gene TRBV4-2, with 10 nucleotides matching TRBD2. CDR3 size: 17 residues. Trimming took 4 bases from V and 6 from J; bases not matched to a gene: 12. Germline values: CDR1 LGHNA, CDR2 YNFKEQ. In DNA form, the CDR3 reads TGTGCCAGCAGCCGCCAAGATAAACTAGCGGGACTCAATGAGCAGTTCTTC. Translated, it gives CASSRQDKLAGLNEQFF.

The rearrangement joins TRBV30 to TRBJ1-3; D is unresolved. Germline values: CDR1 GTSNPN, CDR2 SVGIG (reference sequence). CDR3 length equals 14 residues. Trimming stripped 0 bases from V and 4 bases from J, with 10 bases between. CDR3 sequence (DNA): TGTGCCTGGAGTGTATCGGATCTGGGAAACACCATATATTTT. Translation: CAWSVSDLGNTIYF.

The DNA of the CDR3 is TGTGCCAGCAGTGAAAGTCTAGCGGGGGGCACAGATACGCAGTATTTT. Encoded protein: CASSESLAGGTDTQYF. This chain links TRBV6-1 with TRBJ2-3; 10 bases are shared with TRBD2. There are 16 residues in the CDR3. From germline, CDR1 is MNHNS and CDR2 SASEGT. V lost 2 bases, J lost 1 base, and 3 bases stayed unmatched.

As for this clone: Distinct nucleotide sequences in the sample also encode this CDR3. The chain carries TRBV10-1 and TRBJ1-6, with 7 bases that match TRBD1. The V and J ends lost 4 bases and 5 bases, in that order; junction bases with no gene match: 2. The CDR3 sequence is 14 residues long. Germline V CDR1 and CDR2: WNHNN, SYGVQD (reference sequence). Here the CDR3 reads CASSVGQNNSPLHF. CDR3 coding DNA: TGCGCCAGCAGTGTGGGACAGAATAATTCACCCCTCCACTTT.

The J gene is TRBJ1-3, the V gene TRBV3-1 (or the pseudogene TRBV3-2); possibly TRBD1 for D (5 bases). V was clipped by 1 base and J by 0 bases, with 7 bases between them. Germline CDR1 and CDR2: LGHDT and YNNKEL (reference sequence). This CDR3 comprises 15 residues. The CDR3 DNA sequence: TGTGCCAGCAGCCAAGCGGGGCTCTCTGGAAACACCATATATTTT. Protein: CASSQAGLSGNTIYF.

This chain uses TRBV5-8 with TRBJ2-7; weak D call: TRBD2 (5 bases). Germline-derived CDR1 and CDR2 are SGHTS and YDEGEE. The germline V and J ends were trimmed by 6 bases and 0 bases, with 13 bases remaining between them. This CDR3 has 14 amino acids. CDR3 bases: TGTGCCAGCACTTCCTCAACTAGCTCCTACGAGCAGTACTTC. Amino acids: CASTSSTSSYEQYF.

The chain combines TRBV7-8 with TRBJ2-1; 16 nucleotides align to TRBD2. The CDR3 has 15 residues. CDR1 is SGHVS and CDR2 is FQNEAQ in the germline V gene. V trimming: 5 bases; J trimming: 9 bases; junction bases outside the gene matches: 4. CDR3 loop: CASSPGLAGGREQFF. Written as DNA, the CDR3 is TGTGCCAGCAGCCCGGGACTAGCGGGGGGGCGTGAGCAGTTCTTC.

The V gene is TRBV7-9, the J gene TRBJ2-3; 7 nucleotides match TRBD1. Looked up from germline, CDR1 is SEHNR and CDR2 is FQNEAQ (reference sequence). Losses at the gene ends were 5 bases for V and 9 bases for J; bases not matched to a gene: 11. The CDR3 totals 14 residues. This chain's CDR3 is CASSPPQQGQTQYF. Written as DNA, the CDR3 is TGTGCCAGCAGCCCCCCTCAACAGGGACAGACGCAGTATTTT.

The chain couples TRBV27 to TRBJ1-6; TRBD1 aligns across 9 bases. This CDR3 is 17 amino acids long. V lost 5 bases to trimming and J lost 10 bases; unmatched junction nucleotides: 15. Germline loops: CDR1 MNHEY, CDR2 SMNVEV (reference sequence). The CDR3 DNA reads as TGTGCCAGCAGTCCCCAAATGTGGACAGGGGTAGCATCACCCCTCCACTTT. This translates into CASSPQMWTGVASPLHF.

The V gene is TRBV3-1 (or the pseudogene TRBV3-2), the J gene TRBJ1-5; tentatively, D is TRBD1 (5 bases). Trimming removed 4 bases at V and 6 bases at J, with 10 bases between. The CDR3 has 13 amino acids. CDR1 is LGHDT and CDR2 is YNNKEL in the germline V gene (reference sequence). The chain's CDR3 is CASSLSQGQPQHF. The CDR3 DNA is TGTGCCAGCAGCCTGAGCCAGGGTCAGCCCCAGCATTTT.

This chain joins TRBV24-1 and TRBJ2-3, with D possibly matching TRBD1 (5 bases). The CDR3 spans 14 residues. The V end was cut by 2 bases, the J end by 5 bases, with 10 bases between. The germline gives CDR1 KGHDR, CDR2 SFDVKD. The chain's CDR3 is CATSDWQDIDTQYF. The CDR3 DNA follows: TGTGCCACCAGTGATTGGCAGGACATAGATACGCAGTATTTT.

In DNA form, the CDR3 reads TGTGCCAGTAGTATAGATTGGGTGGGTGGTGACACTGAAGCTTTCTTT. This translates into CASSIDWVGGDTEAFF. This sequence joins TRBV19 and TRBJ1-1; D is uncertain. Between the trimmed V and J ends, which lost 0 bases and 3 bases, there was a span of 14 bases. Germline V gene lookup returns CDR1 LNHDA and CDR2 SQIVND (reference sequence). This CDR3 has 16 amino acids.

This chain uses TRBV6-2 or TRBV6-3 with TRBJ2-2, with D hard to call. The germline V and J ends were trimmed by 0 bases and 1 base, with 12 bases remaining between them. CDR1 and CDR2 (germline): MNHEY, SVGEGT. The length of the CDR3 is 17 residues. CDR3 sequence reads: CASSYSGGRLNTGELFF. The CDR3 region has the DNA TGTGCCAGCAGTTACTCAGGTGGGCGGTTGAACACCGGGGAGCTGTTTTTT.

V usage is TRBV6-5 and J usage is TRBJ1-4, with D unresolved. V was shortened by 5 bases and J by 8 bases, with 18 bases between the two germline ends. The CDR3 is 15 residues long. Germline V gives CDR1 MNHEY, CDR2 SVGAGI. CDR3 loop: CASSPISVAREKLFF. The CDR3 region has the DNA TGTGCCAGCAGTCCCATCTCGGTCGCTAGAGAAAAACTGTTTTTT.

This clone was detected once. The V call is TRBV6-5, the J call TRBJ1-1; no definite D call. CDR3 size: 13 residues. V was cut by 2 bases and J by 1 base, with 5 bases left in between. Germline V lookup: CDR1 MNHEY, CDR2 SVGAGI. CDR3 coding DNA: TGTGCCAGCAGTTACCTAACGAACACTGAAGCTTTCTTT. It encodes CASSYLTNTEAFF.

This chain's CDR3 is CASSLGTMGDTDTQYF. In DNA, the CDR3 is TGCGCCAGCAGCTTGGGGACTATGGGAGACACAGATACGCAGTATTTT. This chain links TRBV5-1 with TRBJ2-3, with D perhaps TRBD2 (6 bases). The length of the CDR3 is 16 residues. Germline V gene lookup returns CDR1 SGHRS and CDR2 YFSETQ. Trimming pared 0 bases from V and 2 bases from J, leaving 13 bases between.

This chain joins TRBV18 and TRBJ2-3, with D hard to call. Per germline, CDR1 KGHSH and CDR2 LQKENI. V was pared by 8 bases and J by 3 bases, with 6 bases between. CDR3 length equals 11 residues. CDR3 region: CASLGTDTQYF. In DNA form, the CDR3 reads TGTGCCAGCCTCGGGACAGATACGCAGTATTTT. The whole variable domain, remainder taken from reference TRBV18 and TRBJ2-3, is NAGVMQNPRHLVRRRGQEARLRCSPMKGHSHVYWYRQLPEEGLKFMVYLQKENIIDESGMPKERFSAEFPKEGPSILRIQQVVRGDSAAYFCASLGTDTQYFGPGTRLTVL.

This clone has only one observation. This chain joins TRBV28 and TRBJ2-6; possibly TRBD2 for D (5 bases). The length of the CDR3 is 16 residues. Germline CDR1 is MDHEN and CDR2 is SYDVKM. V was pared by 7 bases and J by 0 bases, with 13 bases between. The CDR3, as DNA: TGTGCCAGCAACCGAGGACGGGACTCTGGGGCCAACGTCCTGACTTTC. It encodes CASNRGRDSGANVLTF.

V usage is TRBV19 and J usage is TRBJ1-1, with D maybe TRBD1 (6 bases). The CDR3 runs to 16 residues. Germline V gives CDR1 LNHDA, CDR2 SQIVND (reference sequence). Trimming shortened V by 5 bases and J by 3 bases, and 19 bases separated the two germline ends. The CDR3 nucleotides are TGTGCCAGTAGTGCAGCAGGGGCGAGGGTGGACACTGAAGCTTTCTTT. It codes for CASSAAGARVDTEAFF.